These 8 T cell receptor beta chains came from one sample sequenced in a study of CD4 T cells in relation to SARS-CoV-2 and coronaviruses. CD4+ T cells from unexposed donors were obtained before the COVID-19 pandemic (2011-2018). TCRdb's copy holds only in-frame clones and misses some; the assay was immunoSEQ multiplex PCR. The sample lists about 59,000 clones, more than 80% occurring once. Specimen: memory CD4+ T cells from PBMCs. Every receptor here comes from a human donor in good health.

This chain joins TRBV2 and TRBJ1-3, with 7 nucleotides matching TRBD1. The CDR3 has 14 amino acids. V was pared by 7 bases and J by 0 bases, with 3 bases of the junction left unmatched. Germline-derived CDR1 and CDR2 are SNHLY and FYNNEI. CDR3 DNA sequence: TGTGCCAGCAAGACAGGGAACTCTGGAAACACCATATATTTT. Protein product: CASKTGNSGNTIYF.

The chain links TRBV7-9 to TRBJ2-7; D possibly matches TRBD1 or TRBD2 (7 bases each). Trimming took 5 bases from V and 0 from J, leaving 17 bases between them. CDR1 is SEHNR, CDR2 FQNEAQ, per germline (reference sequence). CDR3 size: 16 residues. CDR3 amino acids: CASSPGGAGSSYEQYF. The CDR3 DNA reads TGTGCCAGCAGCCCAGGGGGGGCAGGGTCCTCCTACGAGCAGTACTTC.

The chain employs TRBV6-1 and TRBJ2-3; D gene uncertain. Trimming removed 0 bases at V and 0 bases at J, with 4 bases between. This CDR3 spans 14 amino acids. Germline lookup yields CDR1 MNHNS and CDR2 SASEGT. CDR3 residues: CASSEATSTDTQYF. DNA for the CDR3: TGTGCCAGCAGTGAAGCGACGAGCACAGATACGCAGTATTTT.

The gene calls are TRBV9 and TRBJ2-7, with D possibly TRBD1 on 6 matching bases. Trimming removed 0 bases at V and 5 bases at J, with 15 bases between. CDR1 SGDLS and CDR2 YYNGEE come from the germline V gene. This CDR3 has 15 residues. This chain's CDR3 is CASSVGPGDMNEQYF. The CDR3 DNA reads TGTGCCAGCAGCGTAGGCCCAGGGGATATGAACGAGCAGTACTTC. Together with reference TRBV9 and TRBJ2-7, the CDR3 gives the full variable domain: DSGVTQTPKHLITATGQRVTLRCSPRSGDLSVYWYQQSLDQGLQFLIQYYNGEERAKGNILERFSAQQFPDLHSELNLSSLELGDSALYFCASSVGPGDMNEQYFGPGTRLTVT.

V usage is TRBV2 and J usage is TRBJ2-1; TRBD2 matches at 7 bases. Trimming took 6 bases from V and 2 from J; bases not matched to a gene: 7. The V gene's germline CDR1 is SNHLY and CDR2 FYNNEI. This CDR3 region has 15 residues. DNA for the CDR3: TGTGCCAGCAGGGTAGGACGGGAGGCCTACAATGAGCAGTTCTTC. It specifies CASRVGREAYNEQFF.

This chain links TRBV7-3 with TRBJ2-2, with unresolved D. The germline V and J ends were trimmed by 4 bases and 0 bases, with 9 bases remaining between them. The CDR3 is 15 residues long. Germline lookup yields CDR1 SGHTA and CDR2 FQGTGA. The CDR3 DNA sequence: TGTGCCAGCAGCTCCCCACCGACGAACACCGGGGAGCTGTTTTTT. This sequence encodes CASSSPPTNTGELFF.

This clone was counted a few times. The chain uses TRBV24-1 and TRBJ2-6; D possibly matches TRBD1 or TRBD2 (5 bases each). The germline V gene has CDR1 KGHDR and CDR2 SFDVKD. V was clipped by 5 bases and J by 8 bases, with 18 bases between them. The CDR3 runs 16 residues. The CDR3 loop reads CATSATGAGRPNVLTF. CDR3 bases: TGTGCCACCAGTGCCACCGGGGCAGGTCGTCCCAACGTCCTGACTTTC.

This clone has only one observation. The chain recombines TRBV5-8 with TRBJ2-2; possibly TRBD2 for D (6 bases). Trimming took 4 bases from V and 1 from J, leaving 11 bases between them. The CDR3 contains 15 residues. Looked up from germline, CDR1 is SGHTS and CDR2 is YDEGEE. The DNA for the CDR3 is TGTGCCAGCAGCCCCTGGGACTTGAACACCGGGGAGCTGTTTTTT. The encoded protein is CASSPWDLNTGELFF.